The source of this T cell receptor (beta chain) is a study of vaccination effects on CD4 cells after COVID-19. Concerning this clone: Its antigen is undetermined.

Germline CDR1 and CDR2: SGHRS and YFSETQ. The CDR3 runs 16 residues. Trimming cost V 4 bases and J 7 bases, with 24 bases left between them. The method was immunoSEQ multiplex PCR; TCRdb's version includes in-frame clones alone and lacks a portion of them. Counted here are tens of thousands of clones, 65% to 75% occurring once; the ten biggest clones make up about 3.2%. Ahead of sequencing, the ViraFEST assay grew antigen-specific CD4+ T cells using viral peptide pools. Cells that had been cultured for 10 days were the source of isolated CD4+ T cells. Among the vaccine recipients, none had a prior SARS-CoV-2 infection, and nucleocapsid antibodies were negative. A density of approximately 2.2 million PBMC per well was used; these cells were cultured with 9.5 to 10 IU/ml IL-2 and 10 ug/ml peptides.

The sequence derives from a human donor who received a COVID-19 vaccine. The sample consisted of CD4+ T cells from PBMCs cultured with HCoV-NL63 spike peptides, taken before COVID-19 vaccination. V is TRBV5-1 and J is TRBJ2-7, with TRBD2 as a possible D gene (7 bases). The CDR3 DNA is TGCGCCAGCAGCCCCCTTGGCGGGGGCGCCCCGTGGGAGCAGTACGTC. Its protein product is CASSPLGGGAPWEQYV.